The T cell receptor beta chain under discussion was sequenced for a study of neurological immune-mediated disorders. Study results and limitations: Expanded clones shared no identical CDR3 amino acid sequences across subjects, which suggested private TCR-beta repertoires in all groups.

Synthesis of cDNA was accomplished via 5'RACE employing 10-nucleotide random UMIs. TCRdb ran MiXCR on the 5' RACE reads and lists one entry per CDR3 protein. The sample includes roughly 62,000 distinct CDR3 sequences, 2% to 3% of them seen just once. Germline loops: CDR1 MDHEN, CDR2 SYDVKM. The V gene lost 4 bases and the J gene lost 0 bases, with 7 bases spanning the gap. CDR3 length equals 14 residues. This clonotype has a count of ten or more. The antigen is undetermined. V and J are TRBV28 and TRBJ2-1; perhaps TRBD2 as D (5 bases). Sequencing input: PBMCs. The origin of this receptor is a man aged 50 or older with multiple sclerosis. The CDR3 nucleotides are TGTGCCAGCAGTTCCGGGGACTCCTACAATGAGCAGTTCTTC. This sequence encodes CASSSGDSYNEQFF.